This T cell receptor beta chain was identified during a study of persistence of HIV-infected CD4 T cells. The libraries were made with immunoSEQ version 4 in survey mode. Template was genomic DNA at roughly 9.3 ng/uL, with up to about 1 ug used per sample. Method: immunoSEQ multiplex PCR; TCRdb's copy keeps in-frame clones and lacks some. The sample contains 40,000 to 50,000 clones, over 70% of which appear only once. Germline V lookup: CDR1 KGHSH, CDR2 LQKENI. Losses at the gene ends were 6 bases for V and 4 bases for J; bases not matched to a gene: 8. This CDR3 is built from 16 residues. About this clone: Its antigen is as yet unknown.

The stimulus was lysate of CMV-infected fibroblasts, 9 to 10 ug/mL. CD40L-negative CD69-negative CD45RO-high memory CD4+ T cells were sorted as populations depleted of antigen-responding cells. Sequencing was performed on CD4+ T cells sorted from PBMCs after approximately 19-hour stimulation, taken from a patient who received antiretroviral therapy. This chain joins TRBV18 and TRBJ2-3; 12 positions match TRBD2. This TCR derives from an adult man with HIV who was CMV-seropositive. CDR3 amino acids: CASSPLTSGSSDTQYF. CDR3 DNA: TGTGCCAGCTCTCCCTTGACTAGCGGGAGTTCAGATACGCAGTATTTT. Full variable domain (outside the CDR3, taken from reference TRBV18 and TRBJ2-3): NAGVMQNPRHLVRRRGQEARLRCSPMKGHSHVYWYRQLPEEGLKFMVYLQKENIIDESGMPKERFSAEFPKEGPSILRIQQVVRGDSAAYFCASSPLTSGSSDTQYFGPGTRLTVL.